This T cell receptor beta chain is from a study of CD8+ T cells in alopecia areata. Patients with alopecia areata provided lesional scalp punch biopsies as well as peripheral blood. The CDR3 consists of 15 residues. Germline V gene sequence: CDR1 SGHNT, CDR2 YYREEE (reference sequence). Trimming took 0 bases from V and 7 from J, leaving 14 bases between them. Sequencing templates came from extracted RNA that was reverse transcribed into cDNA. Method: immunoSEQ multiplex PCR; TCRdb's copy keeps in-frame clones and lacks some. The sample consists of more than 150,000 clones, about 53% of them appearing once.

This clonotype was sampled from a human donor with alopecia areata. The chain employs TRBV5-4 and TRBJ2-1; D not certain. The sequencing used CD8+ T cells sorted from blood, collected at week 0. The CDR3 sequence: CASSLEYSNINEQFF. The CDR3 DNA follows: TGTGCCAGCAGCTTGGAATACTCCAATATAAATGAGCAGTTCTTC.